This T cell receptor beta chain was sequenced in a study of breast tumors, draining lymph nodes, adjacent tissues. MiXCR was run by TCRdb on the multiplex PCR reads, yielding one entry per CDR3 protein. This table has more than 20,000 distinct CDR3 sequences, 60% to 75% appearing once. CDR3 length: 14 residues. The V segment lost 5 bases and the J segment 7 bases; nucleotides outside the gene matches: 6. Sequencing was carried out using tumor-adjacent breast tissue. The TCR comes from a female donor with breast cancer. Some clones in this sample may be carry-over from other donors' samples. V usage is TRBV12-3 or TRBV12-4 and J usage is TRBJ1-5, with 9 bases that match TRBD1. CDR3 region: CASSLDRGRQPQHF. The CDR3 DNA follows: TGTGCCAGCAGTCTGGACAGGGGAAGACAGCCCCAGCATTTT.